These 5 T cell receptor beta chains share one sample of origin, sequenced in a study of shared clonotypes between healthy human individuals. Using immunoSEQ multiplex PCR, the repertoire was profiled, and TCRdb retains in-frame clones only, with some absent. The data hold about 2.4 million clones, with around nine tenths observed a single time. The sample comprised naive CD4+ T cells sorted from blood. Subset reported: CD45RA+ positively selected. The receptors were sampled from a man younger than 35 in good health.

The chain carries TRBV5-1 and TRBJ1-4, with D maybe TRBD1 (6 bases). Trimming removed 3 bases at V and 7 bases at J, with 16 bases between. This CDR3 contains 15 residues. Germline V CDR1 and CDR2: SGHRS, YFSETQ. As DNA, the CDR3 is TGCGCCAGCAGCTCTACCGGGACAACGGTTGAAAAACTGTTTTTT. It codes for CASSSTGTTVEKLFF.

V and J are TRBV5-1 and TRBJ2-2; 7 bases align to TRBD2. Germline CDR1 is SGHRS and CDR2 is YFSETQ. The CDR3 length is 13 residues. The junction had 5 bases not matched to a gene; V was cut back by 4 bases and J by 8 bases. Here the CDR3 DNA reads TGCGCCAGCAGCCAGCGCGGGGGAGGGGAGCTGTTTTTT. Its translation: CASSQRGGGELFF.

This clone has only one observation. This chain links TRBV28 with TRBJ2-5, with TRBD1 identical over 12 bases. The closer fit of TRBJ2-7 to the DNA end suggests the J call may be wrong. Germline CDR1 and CDR2: MDHEN and SYDVKM. The CDR3 covers 13 residues. The CDR3 sequence: CASRDRGLYEQYF. CDR3 DNA: TGTGCCAGCCGGGACAGGGGGCTCTACGAGCAGTACTTC.

In its sample, this clone was seen a few times. The rearrangement joins TRBV18 to TRBJ1-1, with 7 bases lining up with TRBD1. V gave up 3 bases and J gave up 0 bases; unmatched junction bases: 7. Per the germline V gene, CDR1 is KGHSH and CDR2 is LQKENI. The CDR3 spans 16 residues. Here the CDR3 reads CASSPTAGTVNTEAFF. As DNA, the CDR3 is TGTGCCAGCTCACCCACCGCTGGGACAGTGAACACTGAAGCTTTCTTT.

The rearrangement links TRBV27 to TRBJ1-4, with D possibly TRBD1 on 5 matching bases. CDR1 and CDR2 (germline): MNHEY, SMNVEV (reference sequence). There are 13 residues in the CDR3. The V end was cut by 5 bases, the J end by 11 bases, with 15 bases between. The CDR3 bases are TGTGCCAGCAGTCCAAGGGACGGTCGGAAACTGTTTTTT. This codes for CASSPRDGRKLFF.